Below are 2 T cell receptor beta chains sequenced from a single sample in a study of molecular identifiers for immune sequencing clone quantification. TCRdb itself ran the PCR reads through MiXCR, one entry per CDR3 protein. Among approximately 630,000 distinct CDR3 sequences listed, around 25% were seen once. Sequencing used naive CD8+ T cells from blood, with Jurkat cell RNA spiked in. Subset given: FACS-sorted CD8+CD4-CCR7+CD45RA+ naive T cells. Receptors originate from a human donor in good health. Some libraries in this study had Jurkat cell RNA spiked in.

A word on this clonotype: A much larger clone sits a single nucleotide away, making a read error possible. The chain recombines TRBV12-3 or TRBV12-4 with TRBJ1-5; D not certain. The CDR3 runs to 14 residues. V lost 10 bases and J 7 bases, leaving 20 bases between the germline ends. The CDR3, as DNA: TGTGCCAACAGCCTCTTCGCAGTTGGACAGCCCCAGCATTTT. Translated, it gives CANSLFAVGQPQHF.

The chain recombines TRBV7-9 with TRBJ2-3, with 9 bases fitting TRBD2. In germline, CDR1 is SEHNR, CDR2 FQNEAQ (reference sequence). The J segment lost 3 bases and the V segment lost 5 bases, leaving 12 bases of the junction unmatched. The CDR3 length is 17 residues. The chain's CDR3 is CASSHHRGLADTDTQYF. CDR3 DNA: TGTGCCAGCAGCCACCACCGGGGACTAGCCGATACAGATACGCAGTATTTT.